This TCR beta chain derives from a study of cytomegalovirus exposure and HLA in healthy donors. The PCR made use of 60 Vbeta and 13 Jbeta primers. The table came from immunoSEQ multiplex PCR; TCRdb's copy has only in-frame clones and leaves some out. The top ten clones hold 2% to 2.5% of a sample with under 90,000 clones, roughly 77% of them seen once. Germline V gene sequence: CDR1 SGDLS, CDR2 YYNGEE. The CDR3 consists of 18 residues. V was clipped by 4 bases and J by 1 base, with 20 bases between them. This clonotype originated in a man aged 40-55 years in good health and CMV-seronegative. This chain joins TRBV9 and TRBJ1-4, with D tentatively TRBD1 (6 bases). The sequencing input was PBMCs. The CDR3 region is CASSTPRQATKTNEKLFF. CDR3 nucleotide sequence: TGTGCCAGCAGCACCCCTCGACAGGCCACTAAAACTAATGAAAAACTGTTTTTT.